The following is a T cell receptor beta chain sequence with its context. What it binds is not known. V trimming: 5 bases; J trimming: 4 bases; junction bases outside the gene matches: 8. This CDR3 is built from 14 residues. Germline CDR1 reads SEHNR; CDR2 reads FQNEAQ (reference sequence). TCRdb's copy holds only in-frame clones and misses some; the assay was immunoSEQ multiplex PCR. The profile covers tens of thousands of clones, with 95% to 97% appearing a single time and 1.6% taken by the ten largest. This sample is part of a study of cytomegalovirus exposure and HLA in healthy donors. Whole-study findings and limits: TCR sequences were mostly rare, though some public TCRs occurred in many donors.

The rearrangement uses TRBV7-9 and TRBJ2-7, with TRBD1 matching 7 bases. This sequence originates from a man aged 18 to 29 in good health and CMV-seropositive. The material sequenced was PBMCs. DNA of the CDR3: TGTGCCAGCAGCCTCACAGGGGTCGGGTACGAGCAGTACTTC. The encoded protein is CASSLTGVGYEQYF. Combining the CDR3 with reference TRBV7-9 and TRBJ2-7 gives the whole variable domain DTGVSQNPRHKITKRGQNVTFRCDPISEHNRLYWYRQTLGQGPEFLTYFQNEAQLEKSRLLSDRFSAERPKGSFSTLEIQRTEQGDSAMYLCASSLTGVGYEQYFGPGTRLTVT.